This passage covers 31 T cell receptor beta chains from one sample sequenced in a study of T cells in Graves' hyperthyroidism and ophthalmopathy. From RNA transcripts, TCR beta CDR3 regions were amplified. First-round RT-PCR targeting the TCR CDR3 was performed with the HTBI primer set. TCRdb re-called the multiplex PCR reads through MiXCR, storing one row per CDR3 protein. Of roughly 360,000 distinct CDR3 sequences listed, roughly 13% are singletons. The sequencing sample was made of blood. These receptors all come from a man aged 25 to 40 with Graves' hyperthyroidism that later progressed to Graves' ophthalmopathy.

The rearrangement links TRBV27 to TRBJ2-1, with a tentative D call TRBD2 (7 bases). V was pared by 3 bases and J by 9 bases, with 12 bases between. Looked up from germline, CDR1 is MNHEY and CDR2 is SMNVEV (reference sequence). The CDR3 runs 13 residues. The CDR3 sequence is CASSFRGAFEQFF. DNA of the CDR3: TGTGCCAGCAGTTTCCGGGGGGCCTTTGAGCAGTTCTTC.

At least ten counts were recorded for this clonotype. This sequence joins TRBV20-1 and TRBJ1-1; D remains unclear. The V and J ends lost 2 bases and 3 bases respectively, with 7 bases between them. Germline V gives CDR1 DFQATT, CDR2 SNEGSKA (reference sequence). CDR3 length: 12 residues. CDR3 sequence reads: CSARLSDTEAFF. CDR3 nucleotide sequence: TGCAGTGCTAGACTCTCCGACACTGAAGCTTTCTTT.

This clonotype was observed at least ten times. The chain joins TRBV29-1 to TRBJ2-2; the D is unclear. Per germline, CDR1 SQVTM and CDR2 ANQGSEA. V was clipped by 4 bases and J by 3 bases, with 6 bases between them. This CDR3 region has 12 residues. The CDR3 loop is CSVVSYTGELFF. The CDR3 DNA sequence: TGCAGCGTTGTTTCCTACACCGGGGAGCTGTTTTTT.

This chain joins TRBV7-9 and TRBJ1-2, with D perhaps matching TRBD1 (6 bases). The CDR3 extends over 15 amino acids. Trimming cost V 5 bases and J 4 bases, with 17 bases left between them. Germline V gene sequence: CDR1 SEHNR, CDR2 FQNEAQ (reference sequence). This CDR3 reads CASSPIGGASYGYTF. The CDR3, as DNA: TGTGCCAGCAGCCCGATTGGGGGCGCCTCCTATGGCTACACCTTC.

Ten or more counts support this clonotype. J is TRBJ1-1 and V is TRBV5-1, with 8 bases lining up with TRBD1. This CDR3 spans 13 amino acids. Trimming took 3 bases from V and 5 from J; bases not matched to a gene: 3. Germline-derived CDR1 and CDR2 are SGHRS and YFSETQ. CDR3 coding DNA: TGCGCCAGCAGCTCCAGGGGGCAAACTGAAGCTTTCTTT. Translated, it gives CASSSRGQTEAFF.

This clonotype has a count of ten or more. The chain recombines TRBV27 with TRBJ2-1, with 13 nucleotides matching TRBD2. The CDR3 covers 15 residues. V was clipped by 4 bases and J by 7 bases; unmatched bases: 4. Germline CDR1 MNHEY, CDR2 SMNVEV (reference sequence). CDR3: CASSWGTSGENEQFF. CDR3 DNA: TGTGCCAGCAGTTGGGGGACTAGCGGGGAGAATGAGCAGTTCTTC.

This clonotype came up many times. The chain carries TRBV2 and TRBJ2-2; D is uncertain. V was clipped by 4 bases and J by 0 bases, with 6 bases between them. Germline lookup yields CDR1 SNHLY and CDR2 FYNNEI. This CDR3 comprises 14 residues. The CDR3 reads CASSGLTNTGELFF. Here the CDR3 DNA reads TGTGCCAGCAGTGGACTGACGAACACCGGGGAGCTGTTTTTT.

The chain has TRBV29-1 and TRBJ2-7; 10 nucleotides align to TRBD1. The V gene end was trimmed by 7 bases and the J gene end by 2 bases; junction bases not matched to a gene: 8. Germline V gives CDR1 SQVTM, CDR2 ANQGSEA. This CDR3 is 14 amino acids long. The CDR3 region has the DNA TGCAGCGCCACTGGACAGGGGGTTACCTACGAGCAGTACTTC. Its translation is CSATGQGVTYEQYF.

The table lists this clonotype with a few counts. This chain uses TRBV11-3 with TRBJ1-1; the D is unclear. Trimming removed 0 bases from V and 7 bases from J, with 9 bases in between. The CDR3 spans 13 residues. Germline V gives CDR1 SGHNT, CDR2 YENEEA. The CDR3 sequence: CASSLDPGYEAFF. DNA of the CDR3: TGTGCCAGCAGCTTAGATCCCGGATATGAAGCTTTCTTT.

This clonotype was observed a handful of times. The chain is built from TRBV7-8 and TRBJ2-1; TRBD1 matches at 8 bases. V was pared by 1 base and J by 6 bases, with 5 bases of the junction left unmatched. This CDR3 has 15 residues. From germline, CDR1 is SGHVS and CDR2 FQNEAQ. CDR3 in DNA: TGTGCCAGCAGCTTAGGACAGGGGCAGGGCAATGAGCAGTTCTTC. Its protein is CASSLGQGQGNEQFF.

This clonotype was detected many times. The rearrangement uses TRBV5-1 and TRBJ2-7, with TRBD2 matching 10 bases. Trimming removed 3 bases from V and 3 bases from J; junction bases left unmatched: 15. The CDR3 is made up of 18 amino acids. The germline V gene has CDR1 SGHRS and CDR2 YFSETQ. This CDR3 reads CASSWGRKASGGYYEQYF. In DNA form, the CDR3 reads TGCGCCAGCAGCTGGGGAAGGAAGGCTAGCGGGGGATACTACGAGCAGTACTTC.

This clonotype has just a few counts. This rearrangement joins TRBV9 to TRBJ2-2; D ambiguous. V lost 2 bases to trimming and J lost 1 base, with 9 bases between them. CDR1 is SGDLS and CDR2 is YYNGEE in the germline V gene. The CDR3 runs to 15 residues. The CDR3 sequence is CASSVGFWNTGELFF. CDR3 coding DNA: TGTGCCAGCAGCGTCGGTTTTTGGAACACCGGGGAGCTGTTTTTT. Full variable domain (remainder filled in from reference TRBV9 and TRBJ2-2): DSGVTQTPKHLITATGQRVTLRCSPRSGDLSVYWYQQSLDQGLQFLIQYYNGEERAKGNILERFSAQQFPDLHSELNLSSLELGDSALYFCASSVGFWNTGELFFGEGSRLTVL.

This sequence joins TRBV3-1 and TRBJ2-1; TRBD2 is a possible D gene (5 bases). CDR3 length equals 17 residues. Per germline, CDR1 LGHDT and CDR2 YNNKEL (reference sequence). V gave up 0 bases and J gave up 4 bases, with 16 bases separating them. For the CDR3, the DNA is TGTGCCAGCAGCCAAGAGTTCGGAGGACTCCGTTACAATGAGCAGTTCTTC. This gives the protein CASSQEFGGLRYNEQFF.

This clonotype was counted at least ten times. This rearrangement joins TRBV7-2 to TRBJ2-7; 7 bases are a match to TRBD1. This CDR3 contains 14 residues. Germline V gives CDR1 SGHTA, CDR2 FQGNSA. Trimming cost V 5 bases and J 2 bases; bases outside gene matches: 6. CDR3 in amino acids: CASSVRQGPYEQYF. CDR3 DNA: TGTGCCAGCAGCGTTAGACAGGGCCCCTACGAGCAGTACTTC. Drawing the rest from reference TRBV7-2 and TRBJ2-7, the complete variable domain is GAGVSQSPSNKVTEKGKDVELRCDPISGHTALYWYRQSLGQGLEFLIYFQGNSAPDKSGLPSDRFSAERTGGSVSTLTIQRTQQEDSAVYLCASSVRQGPYEQYFGPGTRLTVT.

Ten or more counts support this clonotype. V gene TRBV7-2 combines with J gene TRBJ2-5, with D unclear. Germline V gene lookup returns CDR1 SGHTA and CDR2 FQGNSA. CDR3 length: 12 amino acids. Trimming removed 0 bases at V and 5 bases at J, with 4 bases between. The CDR3 nucleotides are TGTGCCAGCAGCTTAGCGTTGGAGACCCAGTACTTC. Translating gives CASSLALETQYF.

This clonotype showed up many times. The gene calls are TRBV12-3 or TRBV12-4 and TRBJ1-2; D is possibly TRBD1 (5 bases). V was clipped by 4 bases and J by 3 bases, with 9 bases between them. The length of the CDR3 is 13 residues. DNA for the CDR3: TGTGCCAGCAGTTCCAGACAGTACTATGGCTACACCTTC. Encoded protein: CASSSRQYYGYTF.

This clonotype was counted ten times or more. The chain links TRBV20-1 to TRBJ2-5; D gene uncertain. Trimming took off 0 bases at V and 4 bases at J, with 15 bases between the two ends. Germline-derived CDR1 and CDR2 are DFQATT and SNEGSKA (reference sequence). CDR3 length: 15 amino acids. The CDR3 loop reads CSARDWLGFRETQYF. In DNA, the CDR3 is TGCAGTGCTAGAGATTGGCTCGGGTTTCGAGAGACCCAGTACTTC.

J is TRBJ2-7 and V is TRBV6-5; the D gene is possibly TRBD1 (5 bases). The V end was cut by 2 bases, the J end by 0 bases, with 14 bases between. This CDR3 has 16 residues. Per the germline V gene, CDR1 is MNHEY and CDR2 is SVGAGI. Written as DNA, the CDR3 is TGTGCCAGCAGTTACGACGGGCAGGGCGCCTCCTACGAGCAGTACTTC. This encodes CASSYDGQGASYEQYF.

This clonotype has only a few counts. The chain links TRBV24-1 to TRBJ1-2; D unclear. This CDR3 region has 18 residues. V dropped 2 bases and J dropped 4 bases, with 22 bases sitting between them. Per germline, CDR1 KGHDR and CDR2 SFDVKD. CDR3 amino acids: CATSDSDPRVEPSYGYTF. As DNA, the CDR3 is TGTGCCACCAGTGATTCGGACCCCCGGGTAGAGCCCTCCTATGGCTACACCTTC.

The table lists this clonotype with many counts. This sequence joins TRBV7-3 and TRBJ1-1; D remains ambiguous. Per germline, CDR1 SGHTA and CDR2 FQGTGA. The CDR3 extends over 14 amino acids. Deletions cut 5 bases from V and 5 bases from J, with 15 bases between. The CDR3 here is CASSPLGRATEAFF. CDR3 in DNA: TGTGCCAGCAGCCCTCTCGGGAGGGCGACTGAAGCTTTCTTT.

This clonotype was detected ten times or more. This rearrangement joins TRBV30 to TRBJ2-7; 9 bases match TRBD1. J was trimmed by 7 bases and V by 7 bases; bases with no gene match: 8. The V gene's germline CDR1 is GTSNPN and CDR2 SVGIG (reference sequence). The CDR3 length is 12 residues. CDR3: CAFDRGTGEQYF. CDR3 nucleotide sequence: TGTGCCTTTGACAGGGGGACGGGGGAGCAGTACTTC.

The chain couples TRBV20-1 to TRBJ2-6; a possible D gene is TRBD1 (5 bases). The CDR3 has 13 residues. Germline CDR1 and CDR2: DFQATT and SNEGSKA (reference sequence). The CDR3 protein is CSAAGRGANVLTF. The CDR3 DNA sequence: TGCAGCGCCGCAGGGCGGGGGGCCAACGTCCTGACTTTC.

This clonotype was seen more than once but under ten times. This chain connects TRBV6-2 or TRBV6-3 to TRBJ1-4; possibly TRBD1 for D (5 bases). This CDR3 spans 14 amino acids. CDR1 is MNHEY and CDR2 is SVGEGT in the germline V gene. V dropped 2 bases and J dropped 5 bases, with 9 bases sitting between them. The CDR3 DNA sequence: TGTGCCAGCAGTTACGGAGGGACGAATGAAAAACTGTTTTTT. It encodes CASSYGGTNEKLFF.

This clonotype was picked up many times. The rearrangement joins TRBV7-3 to TRBJ1-1, with unresolved D. The CDR3 length is 16 residues. CDR1 is SGHTA, CDR2 FQGTGA, per germline. V lost 0 bases to trimming and J lost 1 base, with 12 bases between them. The CDR3 here is CASSLTWRTANTEAFF. Written as DNA, the CDR3 is TGTGCCAGCAGCTTAACTTGGCGGACGGCGAACACTGAAGCTTTCTTT. Filled out from reference TRBV7-3 and TRBJ1-1, the complete variable domain reads GAGVSQTPSNKVTEKGKYVELRCDPISGHTALYWYRQSLGQGPEFLIYFQGTGAADDSGLPNDRFFAVRPEGSVSTLKIQRTERGDSAVYLCASSLTWRTANTEAFFGQGTRLTVV.

This clonotype has ten or more counts. V gene TRBV6-5 combines with J gene TRBJ1-3; D remains ambiguous. V was shortened by 2 bases and J by 8 bases, with 13 bases between the two germline ends. The germline gives CDR1 MNHEY, CDR2 SVGAGI. The CDR3 loop spans 14 amino acids. Here the CDR3 DNA reads TGTGCCAGCAGTTACGCCTACACGGCGGACACCATATATTTT. Translation gives CASSYAYTADTIYF.

The chain couples TRBV5-6 to TRBJ2-2; D uncertain. Trimming cost V 1 base and J 2 bases, with 6 bases left between them. This CDR3 has 14 amino acids. Germline loops: CDR1 SGHDT, CDR2 YYEEEE. CDR3 residues: CASSLPHNTGELFF. CDR3 sequence (DNA): TGTGCCAGCAGCTTGCCGCATAACACCGGGGAGCTGTTTTTT. Filled out from reference TRBV5-6 and TRBJ2-2, the complete variable domain reads DAGVTQSPTHLIKTRGQQVTLRCSPKSGHDTVSWYQQALGQGPQFIFQYYEEEERQRGNFPDRFSGHQFPNYSSELNVNALLLGDSALYLCASSLPHNTGELFFGEGSRLTVL.

At least ten counts were recorded for this clonotype. The CDR3 protein is CASSFQGAGEKLFF. The CDR3 nucleotides read TGTGCCAGCAGTTTTCAGGGGGCGGGAGAAAAACTGTTTTTT. This chain joins TRBV12-3 or TRBV12-4 and TRBJ1-4, with 8 bases aligning to TRBD1. This CDR3 spans 14 amino acids. V was pared by 3 bases and J by 8 bases, with 5 bases of the junction left unmatched.

At least ten counts were recorded for this clonotype. The chain joins TRBV2 to TRBJ2-3; D gene ambiguous. The V gene's germline CDR1 is SNHLY and CDR2 FYNNEI. Trimming cost V 4 bases and J 3 bases, with 11 bases left between them. The CDR3 loop spans 14 amino acids. CDR3 in DNA: TGTGCCAGCAGTGCTCTCCTATGGACAGATACGCAGTATTTT. Translating gives CASSALLWTDTQYF. The entire variable domain, with the rest obtained from reference TRBV2 and TRBJ2-3, is as follows: EPEVTQTPSHQVTQMGQEVILRCVPISNHLYFYWYRQILGQKVEFLVSFYNNEISEKSEIFDDQFSVERPDGSNFTLKIRSTKLEDSAMYFCASSALLWTDTQYFGPGTRLTVL.

This clonotype was found a few times. The genes are TRBV4-1 and TRBJ1-5; D might be TRBD1 (5 bases). V shed 2 bases and J shed 1 base, with 15 bases lying between them. This CDR3 has 17 residues. CDR1 and CDR2 from the germline V gene are MGHRA and YSYEKL. In nucleotides, the CDR3 is TGCGCCAGCAGCCAACACGGGACCTTAGGCAGCAATCAGCCCCAGCATTTT. Translating it yields CASSQHGTLGSNQPQHF.

This clonotype was detected many times. This chain connects TRBV28 to TRBJ1-5; TRBD1 might be the D (5 bases). The V end was cut by 4 bases, the J end by 1 base, with 14 bases between. This CDR3 comprises 16 residues. CDR1 is MDHEN, CDR2 SYDVKM, per germline. The CDR3 sequence: CASSYWGAGSNQPQHF. In DNA, the CDR3 is TGTGCCAGCAGTTATTGGGGCGCCGGGAGCAATCAGCCCCAGCATTTT.

This clonotype has more than one count but fewer than ten. The chain recombines TRBV15 with TRBJ2-1, with D unclear. CDR3 length: 11 residues. Germline CDR1 and CDR2: LNHNV and YYDKDF (reference sequence). Trimming removed 3 bases at V and 10 bases at J, with 7 bases between. This CDR3 is CATSSSWEQFF. CDR3 DNA sequence: TGTGCCACCAGCAGTTCATGGGAGCAGTTCTTC.